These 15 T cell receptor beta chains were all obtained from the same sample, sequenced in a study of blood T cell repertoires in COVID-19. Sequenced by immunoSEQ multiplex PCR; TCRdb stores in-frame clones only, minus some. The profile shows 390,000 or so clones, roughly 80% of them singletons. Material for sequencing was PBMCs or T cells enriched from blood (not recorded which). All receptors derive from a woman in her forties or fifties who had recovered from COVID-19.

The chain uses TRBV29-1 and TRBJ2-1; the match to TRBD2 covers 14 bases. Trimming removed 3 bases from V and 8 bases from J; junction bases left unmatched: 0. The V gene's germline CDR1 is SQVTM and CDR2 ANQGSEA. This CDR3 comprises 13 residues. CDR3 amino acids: CSVEGLAGDEQFF. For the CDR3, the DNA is TGCAGCGTTGAGGGACTAGCGGGAGATGAGCAGTTCTTC.

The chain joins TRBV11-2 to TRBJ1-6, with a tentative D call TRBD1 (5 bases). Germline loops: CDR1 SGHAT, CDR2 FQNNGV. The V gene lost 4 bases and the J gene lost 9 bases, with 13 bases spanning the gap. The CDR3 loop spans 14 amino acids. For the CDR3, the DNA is TGTGCCAGCAGCTCGCAGGGTTTCGGTTCACCCCTCCACTTT. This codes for CASSSQGFGSPLHF.

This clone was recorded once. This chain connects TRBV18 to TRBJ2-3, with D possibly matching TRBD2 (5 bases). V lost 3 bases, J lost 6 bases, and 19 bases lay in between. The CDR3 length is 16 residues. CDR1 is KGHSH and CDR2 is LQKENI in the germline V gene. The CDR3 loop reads CASSPSAFPPGDTQYF. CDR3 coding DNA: TGTGCCAGCTCACCTAGCGCCTTTCCACCTGGGGATACGCAGTATTTT.

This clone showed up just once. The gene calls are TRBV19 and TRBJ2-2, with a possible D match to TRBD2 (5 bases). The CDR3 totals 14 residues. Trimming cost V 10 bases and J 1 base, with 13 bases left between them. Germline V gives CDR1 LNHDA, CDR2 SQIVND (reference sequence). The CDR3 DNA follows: TGTGCCACACAGCCACGGGGGAACACCGGGGAGCTGTTTTTT. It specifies CATQPRGNTGELFF.

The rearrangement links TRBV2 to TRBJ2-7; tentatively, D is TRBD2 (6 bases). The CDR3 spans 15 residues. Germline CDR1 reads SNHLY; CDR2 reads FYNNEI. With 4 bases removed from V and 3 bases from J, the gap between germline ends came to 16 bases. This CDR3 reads CASSAAPGVGYEQYF. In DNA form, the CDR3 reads TGTGCCAGCAGTGCTGCCCCGGGGGTCGGCTACGAGCAGTACTTC.

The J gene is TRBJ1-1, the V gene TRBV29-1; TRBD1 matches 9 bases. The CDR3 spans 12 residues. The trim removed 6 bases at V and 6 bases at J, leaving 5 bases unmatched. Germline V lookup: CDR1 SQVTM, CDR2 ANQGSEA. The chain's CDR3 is CSVRQGGAEAFF. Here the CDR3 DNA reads TGCAGCGTCAGACAGGGGGGCGCTGAAGCTTTCTTT.

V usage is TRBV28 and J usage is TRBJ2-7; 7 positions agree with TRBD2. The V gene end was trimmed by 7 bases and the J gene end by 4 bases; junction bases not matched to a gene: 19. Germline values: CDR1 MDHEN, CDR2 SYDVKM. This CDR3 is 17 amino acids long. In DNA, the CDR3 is TGTGCCAGCAACACCCTGTGGGGGGAGGGGAGGGGATACGAGCAGTACTTC. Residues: CASNTLWGEGRGYEQYF.

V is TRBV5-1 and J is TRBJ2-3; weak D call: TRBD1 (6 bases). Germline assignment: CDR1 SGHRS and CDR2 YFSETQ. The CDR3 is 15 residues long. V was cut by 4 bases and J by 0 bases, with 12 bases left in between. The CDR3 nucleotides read TGCGCCAGCAGCCAACAGGGTTATAGCACAGATACGCAGTATTTT. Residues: CASSQQGYSTDTQYF.

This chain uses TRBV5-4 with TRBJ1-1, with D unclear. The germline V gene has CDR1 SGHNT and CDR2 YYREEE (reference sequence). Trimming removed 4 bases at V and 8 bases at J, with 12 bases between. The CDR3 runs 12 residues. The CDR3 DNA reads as TGTGCCAGCAGCAACCCGCCAGGAGAAGCTTTCTTT. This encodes CASSNPPGEAFF. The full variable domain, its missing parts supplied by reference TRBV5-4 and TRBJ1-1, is ETGVTQSPTHLIKTRGQQVTLRCSSQSGHNTVSWYQQALGQGPQFIFQYYREEENGRGNFPPRFSGLQFPNYSSELNVNALELDDSALYLCASSNPPGEAFFGQGTRLTVV.

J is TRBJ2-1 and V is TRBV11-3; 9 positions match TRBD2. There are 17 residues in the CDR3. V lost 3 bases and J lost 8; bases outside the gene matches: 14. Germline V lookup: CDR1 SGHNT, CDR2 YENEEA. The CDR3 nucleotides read TGTGCCAGCAGCTTGGGACATGGTAGCGGGAGTAGGGATGAGCAGTTCTTC. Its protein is CASSLGHGSGSRDEQFF.

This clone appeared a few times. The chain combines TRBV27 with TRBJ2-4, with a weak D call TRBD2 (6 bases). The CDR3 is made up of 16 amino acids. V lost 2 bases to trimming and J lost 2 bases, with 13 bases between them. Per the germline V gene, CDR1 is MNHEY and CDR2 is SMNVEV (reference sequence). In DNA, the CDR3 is TGTGCCAGCAGTTTAGGAGGGTGGGGTACCAAAAACATTCAGTACTTC. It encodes CASSLGGWGTKNIQYF.

The CDR3 is CASSLGQGGLPEAFF. The CDR3 nucleotides are TGTGCCAGCAGCCTGGGACAGGGGGGTCTCCCTGAAGCTTTCTTT. V gene TRBV7-2 combines with J gene TRBJ1-1, with 11 bases that match TRBD1. Germline CDR1 is SGHTA and CDR2 is FQGNSA. V lost 5 bases and J lost 6; bases outside the gene matches: 8. This CDR3 has 15 residues.

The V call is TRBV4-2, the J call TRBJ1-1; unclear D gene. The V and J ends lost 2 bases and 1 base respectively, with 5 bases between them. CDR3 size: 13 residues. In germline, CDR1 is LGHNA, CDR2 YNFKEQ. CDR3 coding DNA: TGTGCCAGCAGCCAAACTTGGAACACTGAAGCTTTCTTT. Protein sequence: CASSQTWNTEAFF.

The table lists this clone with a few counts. The CDR3 region has the DNA TGCGCCAGCAGCCATGGGGACGGGAGCTACGAGCAGTACTTC. Residues: CASSHGDGSYEQYF. The rearrangement joins TRBV5-1 to TRBJ2-7; D possibly corresponds to TRBD2 (6 bases). Germline V gene data show CDR1 as SGHRS and CDR2 as YFSETQ. The CDR3 is 14 residues long. Trimming pared 4 bases from V and 3 bases from J, leaving 14 bases between. Supplemented by reference TRBV5-1 and TRBJ2-7, the full variable domain reads KAGVTQTPRYLIKTRGQQVTLSCSPISGHRSVSWYQQTPGQGLQFLFEYFSETQRNKGNFPGRFSGRQFSNSRSEMNVSTLELGDSALYLCASSHGDGSYEQYFGPGTRLTVT.

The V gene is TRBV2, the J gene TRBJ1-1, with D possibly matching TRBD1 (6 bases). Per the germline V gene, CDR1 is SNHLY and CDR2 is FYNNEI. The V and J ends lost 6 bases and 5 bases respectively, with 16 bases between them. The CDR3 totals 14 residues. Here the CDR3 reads CASRGGGGSTEAFF. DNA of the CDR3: TGTGCCAGCAGGGGGGGAGGGGGGTCGACTGAAGCTTTCTTT.